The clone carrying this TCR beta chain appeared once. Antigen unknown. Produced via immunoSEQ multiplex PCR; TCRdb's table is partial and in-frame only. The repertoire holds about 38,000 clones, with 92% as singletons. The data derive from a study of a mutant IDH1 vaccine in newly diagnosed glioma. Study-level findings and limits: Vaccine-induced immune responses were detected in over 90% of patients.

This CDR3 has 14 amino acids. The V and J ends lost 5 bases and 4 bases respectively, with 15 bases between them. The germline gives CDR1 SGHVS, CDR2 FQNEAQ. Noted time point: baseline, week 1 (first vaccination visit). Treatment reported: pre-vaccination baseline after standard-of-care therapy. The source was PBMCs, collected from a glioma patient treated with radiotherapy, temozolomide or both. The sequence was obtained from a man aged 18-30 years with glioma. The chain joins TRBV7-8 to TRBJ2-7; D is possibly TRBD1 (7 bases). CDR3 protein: CASSPQGTSYEQYF. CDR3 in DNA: TGTGCCAGCAGCCCACAGGGGACTTCGTACGAGCAGTACTTC.